This T cell receptor beta chain was identified during a study of cytomegalovirus exposure and HLA in healthy donors. Data came from immunoSEQ multiplex PCR; TCRdb stores just in-frame clones and leaves some out. Here the sample spans some 79,000 clones, 90% to 95% being singletons. There are 16 residues in the CDR3. V lost 5 bases and J 6 bases, leaving 20 bases between the germline ends. Germline-derived CDR1 and CDR2 are SGHRS and YFSETQ. This clone was recorded a few times. The chain uses TRBV5-1 and TRBJ2-2, with D maybe TRBD1 (5 bases). Sequencing was done on a sample of PBMCs. The source is a woman aged 18-29 years in good health and CMV-seropositive. CDR3 protein: CASSQNKGSVAGELFF. In DNA, the CDR3 is TGCGCCAGCAGTCAAAATAAGGGGTCGGTGGCCGGGGAGCTGTTTTTT. Full variable domain (remainder filled in from reference TRBV5-1 and TRBJ2-2): KAGVTQTPRYLIKTRGQQVTLSCSPISGHRSVSWYQQTPGQGLQFLFEYFSETQRNKGNFPGRFSGRQFSNSRSEMNVSTLELGDSALYLCASSQNKGSVAGELFFGEGSRLTVL.